This T cell receptor (beta chain) was obtained from a study of T cell changes during pregnancy in multiple sclerosis. The CDR3 sequence is 15 residues long. V dropped 1 base and J dropped 7 bases, with 13 bases sitting between them. Germline V gene lookup returns CDR1 SGHAT and CDR2 FQNNGV. The protocol was immunoSEQ multiplex PCR, while the TCRdb copy is restricted to in-frame clones and leaves out a portion. Of around 69,000 clones in the sample, roughly 90% are singletons; the top ten hold less than 5.5%. Sequences were derived from CD8+ T cells from peripheral blood mononuclear cells, sampled before pregnancy. The sequence was obtained from a female donor with multiple sclerosis, enrolled in a pregnancy study. This sequence joins TRBV11-2 and TRBJ1-4; D perhaps matches TRBD1 (6 bases). The CDR3 protein is CASSLAGGAGEKLFF. Here the CDR3 DNA reads TGTGCCAGCAGCTTAGCTGGGGGCGCGGGTGAAAAACTGTTTTTT.